This TCR beta chain was recorded in a study of beta chain features in type 1 diabetes. Overall study: When patients were set against healthy donors, age, gender and cell yields were similar.

Since all of the isolated RNA was reverse transcribed, expressed TCRB transcripts were what got sequenced. Produced via immunoSEQ multiplex PCR; TCRdb's table is partial and in-frame only. The sample contains 150,000 to 200,000 clones, around 63% of which appear only once. Sorted CD4+ subsets: naive, central memory, regulatory, stem cell-like memory (CD45RO/CCR7/CD25/CD127/CD95/CD27 panel). With regard to this clone: Its antigen is unknown.

General observations from the study: Compared with healthy donors, patients appeared to share more similar naive, central memory and regulatory TCRB repertoires. TCRB CDR3s were moderately but significantly shorter in Type 1 diabetes patients in all four CD4+ subsets.

Source material: naive CD4+ T cells from blood. The source of this sequence is a young man with type 1 diabetes.

CDR3 in amino acids: CASSPTSLGVQYF. CDR3 DNA: TGTGCCAGCAGCCCGACTAGTCTCGGGGTGCAGTATTTT. V usage is TRBV11-2 and J usage is TRBJ2-3; possibly TRBD2 for D (6 bases). The CDR3 contains 13 residues. Germline V gene data show CDR1 as SGHAT and CDR2 as FQNNGV. Trimming removed 5 bases from V and 11 bases from J, with 17 bases in between.